These T cell receptor beta chains were read from a single sample in a study of T cell changes during pregnancy in multiple sclerosis. Libraries were prepared by immunoSEQ multiplex PCR; TCRdb keeps only in-frame clonotypes and omits some of them. Of just over 20,000 clones in the sample, 70% to 90% were seen once. The sequences come from CD8+ T cells from peripheral blood mononuclear cells, collected in the second trimester of pregnancy. The receptors come from a female donor in good health, enrolled as a control in a pregnancy study. Both conserved end residues are part of each CDR3. The order of the fields is J gene, V gene, D gene, clone size, CDR3 DNA, CDR3 protein. A D gene is named only where the DNA matches it firmly. The size field is filled for only some rows; it gives once, few, many or a size class.

j_gene: TRBJ2-5; v_gene: TRBV7-9; d_gene: -; abundance: -; CDR3nt: TGTGCCAGCAGAGCAGGGGATGAGACCCAGTACTTC; CDR3aa: CASRAGDETQYF
j_gene: TRBJ2-1; v_gene: TRBV6-1; d_gene: TRBD2; abundance: -; CDR3nt: TGTGCCGGCTCGGGTAGCGGGGGGGCCAATGAGCAGTTCTTC; CDR3aa: CAGSGSGGANEQFF
j_gene: TRBJ2-1; v_gene: TRBV7-9; d_gene: -; abundance: -; CDR3nt: TGTGCCTCCAGGAAGGGAGAGGCGTCCAATGAGCAGTTCTTC; CDR3aa: CASRKGEASNEQFF
j_gene: TRBJ2-5; v_gene: TRBV11-2; d_gene: -; abundance: -; CDR3nt: TGTGCCAGCAGCTGGGGGGTTGGGGACCAAGAGACCCAGTACTTC; CDR3aa: CASSWGVGDQETQYF
j_gene: TRBJ1-2; v_gene: TRBV5-3; d_gene: -; abundance: -; CDR3nt: TGTGCCAGAAGCTTAAGACGTCAGGGGAGAGACTATGGCTACACCTTC; CDR3aa: CARSLRRQGRDYGYTF
j_gene: TRBJ1-1; v_gene: TRBV7-9; d_gene: TRBD1; abundance: -; CDR3nt: TGTGCCAGCAGCACCACAAAACAGGGGGTGAACACTGAAGCTTTCTTT; CDR3aa: CASSTTKQGVNTEAFF
j_gene: TRBJ2-1; v_gene: TRBV19; d_gene: -; abundance: -; CDR3nt: TGTGCCAGTAGTATGGGACACACGAGCTCCTACAATGAGCAGTTCTTC; CDR3aa: CASSMGHTSSYNEQFF
j_gene: TRBJ2-7; v_gene: TRBV5-6; d_gene: TRBD2; abundance: -; CDR3nt: TGTGCCAGCACCGATCTCGCTAGCGGTGGCTACGAGCAGTACTTC; CDR3aa: CASTDLASGGYEQYF
j_gene: TRBJ2-2; v_gene: TRBV7-9; d_gene: TRBD2; abundance: -; CDR3nt: TGTGCCAGCGTACTCGGACTAGCGGGAGGAATCGGGGAGCTGTTTTTT; CDR3aa: CASVLGLAGGIGELFF
j_gene: TRBJ1-6; v_gene: TRBV4-3; d_gene: -; abundance: -; CDR3nt: TGCGCCAGCAGCCAAGTTGAGGGTTCTAATTCACCCCTCCACTTT; CDR3aa: CASSQVEGSNSPLHF
j_gene: TRBJ2-3; v_gene: TRBV7-9; d_gene: -; abundance: once; CDR3nt: TGTGCCAGCAGCTCCCCGGACTATCTGAGGGACACAGATACGCAGTATTTT; CDR3aa: CASSSPDYLRDTDTQYF
j_gene: TRBJ1-2; v_gene: TRBV11-2; d_gene: -; abundance: -; CDR3nt: TGTGCCAGCAGCTTCGGCGCAGGCTGGGGCTACACCTTC; CDR3aa: CASSFGAGWGYTF
j_gene: TRBJ2-1; v_gene: TRBV5-5; d_gene: TRBD2; abundance: -; CDR3nt: TGTGCCAGCAGCTTGGTGGGACTAGAGCAGATCGATGAGCAGTTCTTC; CDR3aa: CASSLVGLEQIDEQFF
j_gene: TRBJ2-3; v_gene: TRBV4-3; d_gene: TRBD2; abundance: -; CDR3nt: TGCGCCAGCAGCGCACTAGCGGTTATCACAGATACGCAGTATTTT; CDR3aa: CASSALAVITDTQYF
j_gene: TRBJ2-1; v_gene: TRBV2; d_gene: TRBD2; abundance: -; CDR3nt: TGTGCCAGCAGTGACGAATCAAGCGGGGGCTCCTACAATGAGCAGTTCTTC; CDR3aa: CASSDESSGGSYNEQFF
j_gene: TRBJ2-3; v_gene: TRBV27; d_gene: TRBD2; abundance: -; CDR3nt: TGTGCCAGCAGTCCGACTAGCGGGAGAATAGATACGCAGTATTTT; CDR3aa: CASSPTSGRIDTQYF
j_gene: TRBJ2-1; v_gene: TRBV19; d_gene: TRBD2; abundance: -; CDR3nt: TGTGCCAGTCACAGCGGGAGGGCCTCGAATGAGCAGTTCTTC; CDR3aa: CASHSGRASNEQFF
j_gene: TRBJ2-1; v_gene: TRBV9; d_gene: TRBD2; abundance: few; CDR3nt: TGTGCCAGCAGCGTAGGGGCTAGCGGGAGTGTCAATGAGCAGTTCTTC; CDR3aa: CASSVGASGSVNEQFF
j_gene: TRBJ2-5; v_gene: TRBV5-4; d_gene: TRBD2; abundance: -; CDR3nt: TGTGCCAGCAGTTCCGGACTAGCGGGAGCCAACCCTCAAGAGACCCAGTACTTC; CDR3aa: CASSSGLAGANPQETQYF
j_gene: TRBJ1-1; v_gene: TRBV19; d_gene: TRBD1; abundance: -; CDR3nt: TGTGCCAGTAGTATAGATTCGGACAGGAGTCTTGAAGCTTTCTTT; CDR3aa: CASSIDSDRSLEAFF
j_gene: TRBJ2-3; v_gene: TRBV6-6; d_gene: -; abundance: -; CDR3nt: TGTGCCAGCTCCCCCGGGGGCACAGATACGCAGTATTTT; CDR3aa: CASSPGGTDTQYF
j_gene: TRBJ2-2; v_gene: TRBV25-1; d_gene: -; abundance: -; CDR3nt: TGTGCCAGCAGTGGAGGGTCCGGGGAGCTGTTTTTT; CDR3aa: CASSGGSGELFF
j_gene: TRBJ2-5; v_gene: TRBV18; d_gene: -; abundance: -; CDR3nt: TGTGCCAGCTCGTGGACCGGGAGCTTTGGGGAGACCCAGTACTTC; CDR3aa: CASSWTGSFGETQYF
j_gene: TRBJ1-2; v_gene: TRBV29-1; d_gene: -; abundance: -; CDR3nt: TGCAGCGTTGGGTCAGACACCTATGGCTACACCTTC; CDR3aa: CSVGSDTYGYTF
j_gene: TRBJ2-7; v_gene: TRBV2; d_gene: TRBD1; abundance: -; CDR3nt: TGTGCCAGCAGTGGGGGACAGGGAAGCAACGAGCAGTACTTC; CDR3aa: CASSGGQGSNEQYF
j_gene: TRBJ2-7; v_gene: TRBV5-6; d_gene: TRBD1; abundance: -; CDR3nt: TGTGCCAGCAGCTTTACAGGGGTCTACGAGCAGTACTTC; CDR3aa: CASSFTGVYEQYF
j_gene: TRBJ1-2; v_gene: TRBV5-6; d_gene: TRBD1; abundance: -; CDR3nt: TGTGCCAGCAGCTGGGGACAGAGCTACTATGGCTACACCTTC; CDR3aa: CASSWGQSYYGYTF
j_gene: TRBJ2-7; v_gene: TRBV7-9; d_gene: -; abundance: -; CDR3nt: TGTGCCAGCAGCATTGACAGGAGTAGCTACGAGCAGTACTTC; CDR3aa: CASSIDRSSYEQYF
j_gene: TRBJ1-2; v_gene: TRBV4-1; d_gene: -; abundance: once; CDR3nt: TGCGCCAGCAGCCAAAGGGGGTTCTACTATGGCTACACCTTC; CDR3aa: CASSQRGFYYGYTF
j_gene: TRBJ2-5; v_gene: TRBV9; d_gene: -; abundance: -; CDR3nt: TGTGCCAGCAGCGGTGCCGGTGGGGGGTACCAAGAGACCCAGTACTTC; CDR3aa: CASSGAGGGYQETQYF
j_gene: TRBJ1-4; v_gene: TRBV30; d_gene: -; abundance: -; CDR3nt: TGTGCCTGGAGTGTACTGGGGGGGTATAATGAAAAACTGTTTTTT; CDR3aa: CAWSVLGGYNEKLFF
j_gene: TRBJ2-7; v_gene: TRBV4-2; d_gene: TRBD2; abundance: -; CDR3nt: TGTGCCAGCAGCCCTGGGGGGGACGGCTACGAGCAGTACTTC; CDR3aa: CASSPGGDGYEQYF
j_gene: TRBJ2-3; v_gene: TRBV5-1; d_gene: TRBD2; abundance: -; CDR3nt: TGCGCCAGCAGCTGGACTAGCGGCACCGGAGATACGCAGTATTTT; CDR3aa: CASSWTSGTGDTQYF
j_gene: TRBJ2-7; v_gene: TRBV4-3; d_gene: -; abundance: -; CDR3nt: TGCGCCAGCAGCCAAGCATCTCTCTTTGCGGTGCTCTCCTACGAGCAGTACTTC; CDR3aa: CASSQASLFAVLSYEQYF
j_gene: TRBJ2-5; v_gene: TRBV9; d_gene: TRBD2; abundance: -; CDR3nt: TGTGCCAGCAGCGCAGGGACTAGCGGCCAAGAGACCCAGTACTTC; CDR3aa: CASSAGTSGQETQYF
j_gene: TRBJ1-2; v_gene: TRBV4-2; d_gene: -; abundance: -; CDR3nt: TGTGCCAGCAGAGACACGGGGGGCGAATCCTCCGCTTACACCTTC; CDR3aa: CASRDTGGESSAYTF
j_gene: TRBJ1-2; v_gene: TRBV10-3; d_gene: -; abundance: -; CDR3nt: TGTGCCATCGCGGCTGAGACAGCAGGCTATGGCTACACCTTC; CDR3aa: CAIAAETAGYGYTF
j_gene: TRBJ2-2; v_gene: TRBV30; d_gene: -; abundance: -; CDR3nt: TGTGCCTGGAGTGTCCCCCGCAGGGAAGCCGGGGAGCTGTTTTTT; CDR3aa: CAWSVPRREAGELFF
j_gene: TRBJ2-1; v_gene: TRBV6-4; d_gene: -; abundance: few; CDR3nt: TGTGCCAGCAGTGACGAGGGGGGGGGCCGGAATGAGCAGTTCTTC; CDR3aa: CASSDEGGGRNEQFF
j_gene: TRBJ1-6; v_gene: TRBV16; d_gene: -; abundance: -; CDR3nt: TGTGCCAGCAGCCAATCGGGGGGGGCAGGTAATTCACCCCTCCACTTT; CDR3aa: CASSQSGGAGNSPLHF
j_gene: TRBJ2-7; v_gene: TRBV10-3; d_gene: TRBD1; abundance: -; CDR3nt: TGTGCCATCAGTGAGCAATGGACAGGGAATTCCTACGAGCAGTACTTC; CDR3aa: CAISEQWTGNSYEQYF
j_gene: TRBJ1-1; v_gene: TRBV6-5; d_gene: -; abundance: -; CDR3nt: TGTGCCAGCAGTTACTCGGAGGGGCACACTGAAGCTTTCTTT; CDR3aa: CASSYSEGHTEAFF
j_gene: TRBJ1-4; v_gene: TRBV7-9; d_gene: TRBD1; abundance: -; CDR3nt: TGTGCCAGCAGCTTAGCCGACAGGGTAGGGAAACTGTTTTTT; CDR3aa: CASSLADRVGKLFF
j_gene: TRBJ2-7; v_gene: TRBV4-2; d_gene: TRBD2; abundance: -; CDR3nt: TGTGCCAGCAGCCTCCTGACTAGCGGGAGGACCTACGAGCAGTACTTC; CDR3aa: CASSLLTSGRTYEQYF
j_gene: TRBJ2-1; v_gene: TRBV18; d_gene: TRBD1; abundance: -; CDR3nt: TGTGCCAGCTCACCCGAACAGGGGGTGAAGAATGAGCAGTTCTTC; CDR3aa: CASSPEQGVKNEQFF
j_gene: TRBJ2-1; v_gene: TRBV6-6; d_gene: TRBD2; abundance: -; CDR3nt: TGTGCCAGCAGCCTGGGGACTAGCGGATACAATGAGCAGTTCTTC; CDR3aa: CASSLGTSGYNEQFF
j_gene: TRBJ2-7; v_gene: TRBV19; d_gene: TRBD1; abundance: few; CDR3nt: TGTGCCAGTAGTATGGGGACAGTCTACGAGCAGTACTTC; CDR3aa: CASSMGTVYEQYF